This TCR beta chain was captured in a study of blood T cell repertoires in COVID-19. Study-wide background: Italy, Spain and the United States were the sources of the convalescent and acute COVID-19 samples.

Germline V CDR1 and CDR2: SGHAT, FQNNGV. V was pared by 3 bases and J by 9 bases, with 12 bases between. This CDR3 has 14 residues. Participants were aged 18 to 89 years from approximately 25 US areas. Categorization into cohorts depended on clinical history that participants reported. Original data processing: How many nucleated cells were present was estimated from reference gene primer amplification. The protocol was immunoSEQ multiplex PCR, while the TCRdb copy is restricted to in-frame clones and leaves out a portion. From that table come the V and J calls and clone size; the DNA was used to work out D and trimming. The sample lists approximately 360,000 clones; around 89% were seen once. This clone was detected once.

Sample: PBMCs or T cells enriched from blood (not recorded which). This chain uses TRBV11-2 with TRBJ1-6; D is ambiguous. The receptor was derived from a woman under 40 with acute COVID-19. The CDR3 bases are TGTGCCAGCAGCTTGGGAGTGGGGATTTCACCCCTCCACTTT. It specifies CASSLGVGISPLHF.